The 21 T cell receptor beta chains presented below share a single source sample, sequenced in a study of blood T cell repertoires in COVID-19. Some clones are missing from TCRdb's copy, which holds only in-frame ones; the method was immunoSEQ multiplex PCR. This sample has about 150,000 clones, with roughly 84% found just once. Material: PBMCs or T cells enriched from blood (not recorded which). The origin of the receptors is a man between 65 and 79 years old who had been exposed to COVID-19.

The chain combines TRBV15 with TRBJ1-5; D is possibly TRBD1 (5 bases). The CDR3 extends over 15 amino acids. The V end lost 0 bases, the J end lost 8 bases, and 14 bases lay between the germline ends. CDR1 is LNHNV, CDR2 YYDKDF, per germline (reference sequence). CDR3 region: CATSREQNLGEPQHF. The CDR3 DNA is TGTGCCACCAGCAGAGAACAGAACCTAGGGGAGCCCCAGCATTTT.

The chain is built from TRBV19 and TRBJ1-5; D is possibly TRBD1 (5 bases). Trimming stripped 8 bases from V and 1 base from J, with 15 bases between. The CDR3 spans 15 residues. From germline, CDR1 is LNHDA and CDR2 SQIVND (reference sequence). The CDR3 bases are TGTGCCAGTGCGGAAATGGCAGGGAGCAATCAGCCCCAGCATTTT. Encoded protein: CASAEMAGSNQPQHF.

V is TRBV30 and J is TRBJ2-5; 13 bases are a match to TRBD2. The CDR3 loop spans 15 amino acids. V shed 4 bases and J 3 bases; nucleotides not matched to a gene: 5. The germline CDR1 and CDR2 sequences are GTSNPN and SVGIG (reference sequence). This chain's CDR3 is CAWMWGTSGKETQYF. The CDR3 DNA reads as TGTGCCTGGATGTGGGGGACTAGCGGGAAAGAGACCCAGTACTTC.

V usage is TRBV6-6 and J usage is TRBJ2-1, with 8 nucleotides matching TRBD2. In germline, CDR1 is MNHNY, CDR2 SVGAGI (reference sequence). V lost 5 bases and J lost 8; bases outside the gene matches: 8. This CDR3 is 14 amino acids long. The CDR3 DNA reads TGTGCCAGCAGTACCCGGGACGGGGGGGATGAGCAGTTCTTC. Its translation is CASSTRDGGDEQFF.

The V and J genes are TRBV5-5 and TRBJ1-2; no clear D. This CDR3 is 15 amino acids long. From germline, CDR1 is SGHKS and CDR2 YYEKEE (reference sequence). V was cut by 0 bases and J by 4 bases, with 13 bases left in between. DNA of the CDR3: TGTGCCAGCAGCTTGGGTGGGGTCAGCGGCTATGGCTACACCTTC. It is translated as CASSLGGVSGYGYTF.

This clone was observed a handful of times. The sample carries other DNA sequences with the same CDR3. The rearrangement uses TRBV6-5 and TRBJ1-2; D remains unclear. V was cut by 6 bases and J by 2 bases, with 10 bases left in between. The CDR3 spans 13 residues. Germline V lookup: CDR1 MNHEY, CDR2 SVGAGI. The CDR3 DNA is TGTGCCAGCAGAACGGGGAGGAACTATGGCTACACCTTC. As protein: CASRTGRNYGYTF.

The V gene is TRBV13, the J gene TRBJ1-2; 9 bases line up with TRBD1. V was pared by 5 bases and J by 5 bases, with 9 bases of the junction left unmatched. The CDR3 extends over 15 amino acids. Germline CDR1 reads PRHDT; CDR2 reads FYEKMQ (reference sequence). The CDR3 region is CASSGRDRVLYGYTF. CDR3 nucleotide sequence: TGTGCCAGCAGCGGCCGGGACAGGGTGTTGTATGGCTACACCTTC. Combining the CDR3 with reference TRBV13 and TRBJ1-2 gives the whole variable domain AAGVIQSPRHLIKEKRETATLKCYPIPRHDTVYWYQQGPGQDPQFLISFYEKMQSDKGSIPDRFSAQQFSDYHSELNMSSLELGDSALYFCASSGRDRVLYGYTFGSGTRLTVV.

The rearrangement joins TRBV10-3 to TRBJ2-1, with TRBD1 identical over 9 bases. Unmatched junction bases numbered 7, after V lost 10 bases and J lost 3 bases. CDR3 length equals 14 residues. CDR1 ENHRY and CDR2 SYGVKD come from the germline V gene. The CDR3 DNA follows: TGTGCCACCTTACCGGGACAGGGCTACAATGAGCAGTTCTTC. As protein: CATLPGQGYNEQFF.

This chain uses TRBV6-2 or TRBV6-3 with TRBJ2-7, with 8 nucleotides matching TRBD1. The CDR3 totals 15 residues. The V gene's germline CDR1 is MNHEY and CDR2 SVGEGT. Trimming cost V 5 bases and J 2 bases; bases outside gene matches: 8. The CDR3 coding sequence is TGTGCCAGCAGTCAAACAGGGGGAGTAACCTACGAGCAGTACTTC. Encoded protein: CASSQTGGVTYEQYF.

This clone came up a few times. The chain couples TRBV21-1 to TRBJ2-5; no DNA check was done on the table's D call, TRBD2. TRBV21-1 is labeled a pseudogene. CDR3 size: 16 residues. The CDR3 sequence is CASSWAGGLAGETQYF. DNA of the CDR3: TGTGCCAGCAGCTGGGCAGGGGGACTAGCGGGAGAGACCCAGTACTTC.

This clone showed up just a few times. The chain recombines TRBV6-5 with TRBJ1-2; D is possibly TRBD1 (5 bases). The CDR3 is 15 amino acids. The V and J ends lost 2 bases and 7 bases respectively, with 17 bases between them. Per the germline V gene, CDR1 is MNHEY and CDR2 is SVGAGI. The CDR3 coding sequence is TGTGCCAGCAGTTACGGCCCCGACAGTCCCTCTGGCTACACCTTC. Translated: CASSYGPDSPSGYTF.

The CDR3: CASSHTGSSGNTIYF. The DNA for the CDR3 is TGTGCCAGCAGTCACACAGGGAGCTCTGGAAACACCATATATTTT. The genes are TRBV7-8 and TRBJ1-3; a weak D match, TRBD1 (6 bases). Trimming cost V 6 bases and J 0 bases, with 12 bases left between them. The CDR3 sequence is 15 residues long. The germline gives CDR1 SGHVS, CDR2 FQNEAQ. Full variable domain (outside the CDR3, taken from reference TRBV7-8 and TRBJ1-3): GAGVSQSPRYKVAKRGQDVALRCDPISGHVSLFWYQQALGQGPEFLTYFQNEAQLDKSGLPSDRFFAERPEGSVSTLKIQRTQQEDSAVYLCASSHTGSSGNTIYFGEGSWLTVV.

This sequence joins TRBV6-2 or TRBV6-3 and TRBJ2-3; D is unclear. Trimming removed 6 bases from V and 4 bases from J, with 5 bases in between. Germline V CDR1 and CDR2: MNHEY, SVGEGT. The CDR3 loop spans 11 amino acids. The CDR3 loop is CASSPADTQYF. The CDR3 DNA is TGTGCCAGCAGCCCCGCAGATACGCAGTATTTT.

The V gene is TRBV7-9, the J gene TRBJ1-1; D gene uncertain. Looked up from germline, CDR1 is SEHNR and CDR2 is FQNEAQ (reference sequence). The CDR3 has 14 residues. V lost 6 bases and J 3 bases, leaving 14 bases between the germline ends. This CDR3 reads CASRYSSEDTEAFF. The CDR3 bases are TGTGCCAGCAGGTATTCATCGGAGGACACTGAAGCTTTCTTT.

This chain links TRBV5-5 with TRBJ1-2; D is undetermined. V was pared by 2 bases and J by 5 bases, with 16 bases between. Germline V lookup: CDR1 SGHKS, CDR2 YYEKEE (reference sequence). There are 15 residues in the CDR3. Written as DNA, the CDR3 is TGTGCCAGCAGCTTACCCAGGACGGGAGAGTATGGCTACACCTTC. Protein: CASSLPRTGEYGYTF. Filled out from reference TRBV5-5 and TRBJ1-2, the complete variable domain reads DAGVTQSPTHLIKTRGQQVTLRCSPISGHKSVSWYQQVLGQGPQFIFQYYEKEERGRGNFPDRFSARQFPNYSSELNVNALLLGDSALYLCASSLPRTGEYGYTFGSGTRLTVV.

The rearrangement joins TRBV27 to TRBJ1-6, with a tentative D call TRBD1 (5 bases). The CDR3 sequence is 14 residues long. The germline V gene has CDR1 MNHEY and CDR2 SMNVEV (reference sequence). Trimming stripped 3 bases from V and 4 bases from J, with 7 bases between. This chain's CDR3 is CASSLGGYNSPLHF. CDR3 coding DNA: TGTGCCAGCAGTTTGGGGGGATATAATTCACCCCTCCACTTT.

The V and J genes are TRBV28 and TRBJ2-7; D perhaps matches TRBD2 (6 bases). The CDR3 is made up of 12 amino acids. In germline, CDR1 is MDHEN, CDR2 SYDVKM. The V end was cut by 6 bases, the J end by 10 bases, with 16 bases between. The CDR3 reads CASSPAGHTQYF. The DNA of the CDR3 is TGTGCCAGCAGCCCTGCGGGGCACACACAGTACTTC.

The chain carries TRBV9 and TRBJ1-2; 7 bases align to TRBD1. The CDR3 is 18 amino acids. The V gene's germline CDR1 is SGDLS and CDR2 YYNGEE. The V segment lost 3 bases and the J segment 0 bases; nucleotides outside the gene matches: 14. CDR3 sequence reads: CASSDRQGGGVSNYGYTF. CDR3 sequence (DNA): TGTGCCAGCAGCGACCGCCAGGGGGGCGGTGTTTCTAACTATGGCTACACCTTC.

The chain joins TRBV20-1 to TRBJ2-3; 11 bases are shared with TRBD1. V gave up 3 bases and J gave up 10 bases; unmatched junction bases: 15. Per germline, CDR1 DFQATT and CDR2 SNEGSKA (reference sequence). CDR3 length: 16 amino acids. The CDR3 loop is CSASPSGQGARRAQYF. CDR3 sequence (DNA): TGCAGTGCTAGTCCTTCTGGACAGGGGGCTAGGAGGGCGCAGTATTTT.

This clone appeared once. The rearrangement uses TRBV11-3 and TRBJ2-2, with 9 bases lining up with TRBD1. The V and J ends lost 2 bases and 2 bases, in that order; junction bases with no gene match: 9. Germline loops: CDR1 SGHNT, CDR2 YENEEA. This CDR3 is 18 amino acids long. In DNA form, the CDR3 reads TGTGCCAGCAGCTTATGGTCGGGACAGGGCGACAACACCGGGGAGCTGTTTTTT. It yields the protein CASSLWSGQGDNTGELFF.

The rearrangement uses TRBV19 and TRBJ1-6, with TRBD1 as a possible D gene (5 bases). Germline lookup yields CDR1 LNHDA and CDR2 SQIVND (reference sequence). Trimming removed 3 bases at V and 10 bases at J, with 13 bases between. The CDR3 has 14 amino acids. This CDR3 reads CASSMARAGSPLHF. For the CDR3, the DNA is TGTGCCAGTAGTATGGCCAGGGCTGGCTCACCCCTCCACTTT.